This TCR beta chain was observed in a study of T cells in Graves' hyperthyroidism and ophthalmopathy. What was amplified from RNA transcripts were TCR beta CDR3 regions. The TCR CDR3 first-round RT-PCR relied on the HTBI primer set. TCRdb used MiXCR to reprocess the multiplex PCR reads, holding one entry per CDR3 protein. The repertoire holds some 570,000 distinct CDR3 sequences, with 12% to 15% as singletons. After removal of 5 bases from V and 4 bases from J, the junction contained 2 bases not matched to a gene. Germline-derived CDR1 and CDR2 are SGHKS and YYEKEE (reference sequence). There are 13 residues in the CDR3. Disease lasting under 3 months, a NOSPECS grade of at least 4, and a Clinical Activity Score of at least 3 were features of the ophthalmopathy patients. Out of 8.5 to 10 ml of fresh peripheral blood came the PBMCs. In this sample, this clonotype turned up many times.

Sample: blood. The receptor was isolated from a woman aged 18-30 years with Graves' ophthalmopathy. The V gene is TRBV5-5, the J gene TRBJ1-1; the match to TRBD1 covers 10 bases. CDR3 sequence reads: CASRRTGGTEAFF. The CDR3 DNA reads TGTGCCAGCAGACGGACAGGGGGCACTGAAGCTTTCTTT.